This TCR beta chain was retrieved from a study of CD8 T cells in Susac syndrome. Relapsing-remitting disease, either stable or active, was present in the treatment-naive patients who were the multiple sclerosis controls. Roughly 0.5 to 1 ug RNA was reverse transcribed with random hexamers. Each CDR3 protein gets one entry after TCRdb re-called the immunoSEQ multiplex PCR reads with MiXCR. The table includes about 210,000 distinct CDR3 sequences, roughly 96% detected once. From germline, CDR1 is SNHLY and CDR2 FYNNEI. The CDR3 runs 14 residues. V lost 7 bases to trimming and J lost 10 bases; unmatched junction nucleotides: 8.

The TCR comes from a human donor with multiple sclerosis. The chain has TRBV2 and TRBJ2-1, with 12 bases fitting TRBD2. Sequenced input: CD4+ T cells from PBMCs. The CDR3 loop reads CASTDGLAGNEQFF. In nucleotides, the CDR3 is TGTGCCAGCACCGACGGACTAGCGGGAAACGAGCAGTTCTTC.